In its sample, the clone carrying this TCR beta chain was seen a few times. The sample belongs to a study of T-cell reconstitution after alpha-beta-depleted transplantation in children. Preparing the TCRbeta library involved the use of unique molecular identifiers. TCRdb ran MiXCR on the PCR reads and lists one entry per CDR3 protein. The repertoire holds hundreds of thousands of distinct CDR3 sequences, around 12% seen once, with 2.6% in the top ten. Germline V gene sequence: CDR1 MNHEY, CDR2 SMNVEV (reference sequence). This CDR3 region has 16 residues. The V and J ends lost 3 bases and 6 bases respectively, with 20 bases between them.

The J gene is TRBJ1-2, the V gene TRBV27; no definite D call. The sample here was PBMCs from the stem cell graft donor, taken from the stem cell graft. The TCR was taken from a human donor who donated a stem cell graft to a child with acute lymphoblastic leukemia. CDR3 region: CASSFSSGPREDGYTF. In DNA form, the CDR3 reads TGTGCCAGCAGTTTCTCCAGTGGGCCTCGGGAGGATGGCTACACCTTC.